This is a list of T cell receptor beta chains from one sample in a study of lymphopenia after photon versus proton radiotherapy. Profiling relied on immunoSEQ multiplex PCR, and the TCRdb table lists in-frame clones only, not all of them. The table includes some 42,000 clones, over 80% detected once. This specimen consisted of peripheral blood, obtained from a patient treated with proton-based radiotherapy. All receptors derive from a woman aged 70-85 years with pancreatic cancer. The CDR3 runs from the conserved cysteine through the conserved F or W. A D gene is named only where the DNA matches it firmly. Expanded clones are given a class, and other clones once, few, many or no size at all.

>TRBD1|TRBV11-1|.|TRBJ2-2
TGTGCCAGCAGCCAGGTGGGACAGGCGGCCGGGGAGCTGTTTTTT
CASSQVGQAAGELFF
>.|TRBV11-2|few|TRBJ2-7
TGTGCCAGCAGCCCCAGTGTAGATACCTACGAGCAGTACTTC
CASSPSVDTYEQYF
>.|TRBV21-1|.|TRBJ2-2
TGTGCCAGCAGCAAAAAGCTAAAAGGTAGCGGGAGAAGGAACACCGGGGAGCTGTTTTTT
CASSKKLKGSGRRNTGELFF
>.|TRBV4-2|.|TRBJ2-7
TGTGCCAGCAGCCGGTTGGAGGCCTCCTACGAGCAGTACTTC
CASSRLEASYEQYF
>.|TRBV7-9|few|TRBJ2-1
TGTGCCAGCAGCTTAGAGACTCTGGCCAATGAGCAGTTCTTC
CASSLETLANEQFF
>.|TRBV4-3|.|TRBJ2-5
TGCGCCAGCAGCCCCCAAGTGTATCAAGAGACCCAGTACTTC
CASSPQVYQETQYF
>.|TRBV7-9|.|TRBJ2-5
TGTGCCAGCAGCTCAACAGGGGAGGAAGAGACCCAGTACTTC
CASSSTGEEETQYF
>TRBD1|TRBV12-5|.|TRBJ2-7
TGTGCTAGTGGTCGCGGACAGGGGGCCTACGAGCAGTACTTC
CASGRGQGAYEQYF
>TRBD2|TRBV28|.|TRBJ2-3
TGTGCCAGCAGTGTCACTAGCGGGAGCACAGATACGCAGTATTTT
CASSVTSGSTDTQYF
>.|TRBV5-4|once|TRBJ1-1
TGTGCCAGCAGCTCCCGACAGTCCACAGTGAACACTGAAGCTTTCTTT
CASSSRQSTVNTEAFF
>.|TRBV5-4|.|TRBJ2-2
TGTGCCAGCAGCCCTACATACACCGGGGAGCTGTTTTTT
CASSPTYTGELFF
>TRBD1|TRBV29-1|.|TRBJ2-5
TGCAGCGTTGACACGGGGACAGGGGGAGGGACCCAGTACTTC
CSVDTGTGGGTQYF
>.|TRBV25-1|.|TRBJ1-4
TGTGCCAGCAGAGCCCCCGGGACCATGTGGGAAAAACTGTTTTTT
CASRAPGTMWEKLFF
>.|TRBV11-2|.|TRBJ2-2
TGTGCCAGCAGCTTAACTGACACCGGGGAGCTGTTTTTT
CASSLTDTGELFF
>TRBD1|TRBV7-8|.|TRBJ1-3
TGTGCCAGCAGCTCACAGGGGGCCTCTGGAAACACCATATATTTT
CASSSQGASGNTIYF
>.|TRBV7-2|.|TRBJ2-1
TGTGCCAGCAGCTTAGAGTGGTCCTCCTACAATGAGCAGTTCTTC
CASSLEWSSYNEQFF
>.|TRBV15|.|TRBJ2-2
TGTGCCACCAGCAGAGGGGCAGGATTATACACCGGGGAGCTGTTTTTT
CATSRGAGLYTGELFF
>.|TRBV21-1|.|TRBJ1-1
TGTGCCAGTAGGACACCTGAAGCTTTCTTT
CASRTPEAFF
>.|TRBV30|.|TRBJ2-1
TGTGCCTGGAGTGGAGGGTACAATGAGCAGTTCTTC
CAWSGGYNEQFF
>.|TRBV11-3|.|TRBJ1-1
TGTGCCAGCATCCCCTCACTCGGTGGCACTGAAGCTTTCTTT
CASIPSLGGTEAFF
>.|TRBV19|.|TRBJ1-2
TGTGCCAGTAGTATTCGAGGGACCCTGGTTGGCTACACCTTC
CASSIRGTLVGYTF
>.|TRBV28|.|TRBJ1-2
TGTGCCAGCAGCCCGGGGGGGGACGACTACTATGGCTACACCTTC
CASSPGGDDYYGYTF
>.|TRBV27|once|TRBJ2-1
TGTGCCAGCACCCAAGAAAGGGGGGCCTCCCGGAATGAGCAGTTCTTC
CASTQERGASRNEQFF
>TRBD2|TRBV28|.|TRBJ2-7
TGTGCCAGCAGGAGACCCGGGACTAGCATCTACGAGCAGTACTTC
CASRRPGTSIYEQYF
>TRBD1|TRBV7-2|.|TRBJ2-1
TGTGCCAGCAGCGAGGACAGGAGGATCTACAATGAGCAGTTCTTC
CASSEDRRIYNEQFF
>.|TRBV4-3|once|TRBJ1-3
TGCGCCAGCAGCCTTGGACATACGGGAAACACCATATATTTT
CASSLGHTGNTIYF
>.|TRBV19|.|TRBJ1-1
TGTGCCAGTAGTACCCCCTCAGACAACACTGAAGCTTTCTTT
CASSTPSDNTEAFF
>.|TRBV5-6|.|TRBJ2-1
TGTGCCAGCAGCTTGGAGTACAGGGAGCAGTTCTTC
CASSLEYREQFF
>.|TRBV7-2|.|TRBJ2-7
TGTGCCAGCAGCTTCTTAGGGCAGGGGATGTTCTACGAGCAGTACTTC
CASSFLGQGMFYEQYF
>TRBD1|TRBV5-1|few|TRBJ1-1
TGCGCCAGCAGCCCAAGGACAGGGGTCGACACTGAAGCTTTCTTT
CASSPRTGVDTEAFF
>.|TRBV28|.|TRBJ2-1
TGTGCCAGTGGGACTTCTTACAATGAGCAGTTCTTC
CASGTSYNEQFF
>TRBD2|TRBV18|.|TRBJ2-5
TGTGCCAGCTCACCACGGACTAGCGGGAAGGGAGGGACCCAGTACTTC
CASSPRTSGKGGTQYF
>.|TRBV5-1|.|TRBJ2-2
TGCGCCAGCAGCTTGGAAGGGGGGCGCACCGGGGAGCTGTTTTTT
CASSLEGGRTGELFF
>.|TRBV2|.|TRBJ1-2
TGTGCCAGCAGTAGGGAGGACGAGACACTCTATGGCTACACCTTC
CASSREDETLYGYTF
>.|TRBV7-9|.|TRBJ2-3
TGTGCCAGCAGCTCCTTACAGCCAGATGTGACCCGAGCGACAGATACGCAGTATTTT
CASSSLQPDVTRATDTQYF
>.|TRBV19|.|TRBJ2-2
TGTGCCGCGAGGAACACCGGGGAGCTGTTTTTT
CAARNTGELFF
>TRBD2|TRBV30|.|TRBJ2-7
TGTGCCCTGGGGGGGACTGGGAGCTCCTACGAGCAGTACTTC
CALGGTGSSYEQYF
>.|TRBV30|.|TRBJ1-1
TGTGCCTGGAGTGTAGCCGGGAGGAACACTGAAGCTTTCTTT
CAWSVAGRNTEAFF
>TRBD2|TRBV18|.|TRBJ2-3
TGTGCCAGCTCTTCCAGGACTAGCGGGAGGGGCCCAGATACGCAGTATTTT
CASSSRTSGRGPDTQYF
>TRBD1|TRBV4-2|.|TRBJ1-4
TGTGCCAGCAGCCACGGACAGGAACCTTATCCAGTACTGTTTTTT
CASSHGQEPYPVLFF
>TRBD1|TRBV11-2|.|TRBJ2-5
TGTGCCAGCAGCTTCTTGGGGGGACAGGGGCAGGAGACCCAGTACTTC
CASSFLGGQGQETQYF
>.|TRBV4-2|.|TRBJ1-1
TGTGCCACCAGGAGGACGGCGAACACTGAAGCTTTCTTT
CATRRTANTEAFF
>.|TRBV28|.|TRBJ1-1
TGTGCCAGCAGGCTGGCAGAGGAAGCTTTCTTT
CASRLAEEAFF
>.|TRBV7-9|.|TRBJ1-1
TGTGCCAGCAGCCTTACTGTGGGGGCGAGGAACACTGAAGCTTTCTTT
CASSLTVGARNTEAFF
>TRBD2|TRBV7-3|.|TRBJ2-3
TGTGCCAGCAGCAGACTAGCGGGAGGGCCTAGCACAGATACGCAGTATTTT
CASSRLAGGPSTDTQYF
>.|TRBV30|.|TRBJ2-7
TGTGCCTGGAGTCCGAGGCCCACCTACGAGCAGTACTTC
CAWSPRPTYEQYF
>TRBD1|TRBV7-2|.|TRBJ2-7
TGTGCCAGCAGCCCTGGACAGGGGGCTCTCGAGCAGTACTTC
CASSPGQGALEQYF
>TRBD1|TRBV27|.|TRBJ2-7
TGTGCCAGCAGTTTTAACCCGGGACAGGGGAAGTACGAGCAGTACTTC
CASSFNPGQGKYEQYF
>.|TRBV5-4|.|TRBJ2-7
TGTGCCAGCAGCCAAGACGCCGCCAGGAGCACCTACGAGCAGTACTTC
CASSQDAARSTYEQYF
>.|TRBV2|once|TRBJ1-1
TGTGCCAGCAGTGTTACAATGGGGGTTTCTGAAGCTTTCTTT
CASSVTMGVSEAFF
>.|TRBV19|.|TRBJ1-1
TGTGCCAGTAGCACGACAGAGACAATGAACACTGAAGCTTTCTTT
CASSTTETMNTEAFF
>.|TRBV7-2|.|TRBJ1-2
TGTGCCAGCAGCCCCATGGGACCCCCCACTAACTATGGCTACACCTTC
CASSPMGPPTNYGYTF
>.|TRBV4-3|.|TRBJ2-4
TGCGCCAGCAGCCAAGCGACAGAGTTAGCCAAAAACATTCAGTACTTC
CASSQATELAKNIQYF
>TRBD2|TRBV30|.|TRBJ2-7
TGTGCCTGGAGTGTACGGCGGGGGAGCTCCTACGAGCAGTACTTC
CAWSVRRGSSYEQYF
>TRBD1|TRBV10-3|.|TRBJ2-5
TGTGCCATCAGTGAAGGGGGGACAGGCGTATGGGAGACCCAGTACTTC
CAISEGGTGVWETQYF